A selection of T cell receptor beta chains follows, all from one sample in a study of blood T cells in healthy people across ages. TCRdb reanalysed the 5' RACE reads using MiXCR and keeps one entry per CDR3 protein. The profile covers over 950,000 distinct CDR3 sequences, with around two fifths appearing a single time and over 10% taken by the ten largest. Sequencing was performed on blood. All receptors come from a man in his late teens or twenties in good health. The CDR3 runs from the conserved cysteine through the conserved F or W. Fields, in order: clone size, J gene, V gene, D gene, CDR3 protein, CDR3 DNA. D genes are given only for firm matches. Clone size is given for some rows only: seen once, a few or many times, or a class if the clone is expanded.

- TRBJ1-2 TRBV5-8 TRBD1 CASSPYPRTNRGQNYGYTF TGTGCCAGCAGCCCCTATCCTCGGACCAACAGGGGGCAAAACTATGGCTACACCTTC
few TRBJ2-7 TRBV7-2 TRBD1 CASSARTGFSYEQYF TGTGCCAGCAGCGCAAGGACAGGGTTCTCCTACGAGCAGTACTTC
few TRBJ2-7 TRBV7-9 - CASSFLREQYF TGTGCCAGCAGCTTTCTTCGGGAGCAGTACTTC
few TRBJ2-2 TRBV4-1 TRBD1 CASSQPGQGTGELFF TGCGCCAGCAGCCAACCGGGACAGGGGACCGGGGAGCTGTTTTTT
- TRBJ1-4 TRBV28 - CASSSVTYEKLFF TGTGCCAGCAGTTCAGTGACCTATGAAAAACTGTTTTTT
- TRBJ2-1 TRBV6-5 - CASSYTVAHNEQFF TGTGCCAGCAGTTACACAGTCGCTCACAATGAGCAGTTCTTC
- TRBJ2-2 TRBV13 - CASSSQGANTGELFF TGTGCCAGCAGCTCGCAGGGAGCGAACACCGGGGAGCTGTTTTTT
- TRBJ2-7 TRBV5-1 - CASSQDDGGGNEQYF TGCGCCAGCAGCCAAGACGACGGAGGGGGCAATGAGCAGTACTTC
- TRBJ2-2 TRBV5-1 TRBD1 CASSLDGQGVSNTGELFF TGCGCCAGCAGCTTGGACGGACAGGGCGTTTCGAACACCGGGGAGCTGTTTTTT
few TRBJ2-5 TRBV12-3/TRBV12-4 - CASSFTRAGVETPYF TGTGCCAGCAGTTTTACCAGGGCCGGGGTAGAGACCCCGTACTTC
few TRBJ2-3 TRBV7-9 TRBD1 CASSSTGASTDTQYF TGTGCCAGCAGCTCGACAGGGGCTAGCACAGATACGCAGTATTTT
- TRBJ2-1 TRBV7-2 TRBD2 CASSFGLAENEQFF TGTGCCAGCAGCTTCGGACTAGCGGAAAATGAGCAGTTCTTC
few TRBJ1-2 TRBV9 TRBD1 CASSPRDREHYGYTF TGTGCCAGCAGCCCCCGGGACAGGGAACACTATGGCTACACCTTC